The 6 T cell receptor beta chains given below trace back to one sample, sequenced in a study of brain T cells in children with intractable seizures. Time point defined: blood from clinic visit 5 months post-surgery; TSC patient then seizure free. This table comes from immunoSEQ multiplex PCR, and its TCRdb copy is limited to in-frame clones, with some not included. Counted here are 300,000 to 400,000 clones, roughly 92% occurring once; the ten biggest clones make up roughly 6%. Here the sequenced sample was peripheral blood, taken 4 to 5 months after surgery. These receptors were obtained from a boy under two years old with tuberous sclerosis and intractable seizures.

The chain uses TRBV9 and TRBJ1-2, with D maybe TRBD1 (5 bases). This CDR3 is 18 amino acids long. V shed 4 bases and J shed 5 bases, with 27 bases lying between them. Germline V lookup: CDR1 SGDLS, CDR2 YYNGEE. CDR3 in amino acids: CASSPAGGEGEIWYGYTF. CDR3 bases: TGTGCCAGCAGCCCAGCCGGGGGGGAGGGAGAAATTTGGTATGGCTACACCTTC.

The V call is TRBV21-1, the J call TRBJ2-5. TRBV21-1 is listed as a pseudogene. The length of the CDR3 is 11 residues. The CDR3 coding sequence is TGTGCCAGCACCAGCCTGGAGACCCAGTACTTC. This codes for CASTSLETQYF.

This clone occurred once. V and J are TRBV10-3 and TRBJ1-2, with D hard to call. V lost 2 bases and J lost 4, with 14 bases in between. The CDR3 sequence is 15 residues long. CDR1 and CDR2 from the germline V gene are ENHRY and SYGVKD. The CDR3 DNA is TGTGCCATCAGTGAGCAACCGGGAACCCTCTATGGCTACACCTTC. Translation: CAISEQPGTLYGYTF.

As DNA, the CDR3 is TGTGCCAGCAGCTTCTCGAGGACCCAGTACTTC. This codes for CASSFSRTQYF. The chain carries TRBV7-9 and TRBJ2-5; D is unclear. The CDR3 length is 11 residues. V was clipped by 3 bases and J by 7 bases, with 6 bases between them. Germline assignment: CDR1 SEHNR and CDR2 FQNEAQ (reference sequence).

The J gene is TRBJ2-7, the V gene TRBV5-1, with TRBD2 matching 14 bases. The CDR3 has 18 residues. Germline V gene sequence: CDR1 SGHRS, CDR2 YFSETQ. Trimming at V came to 4 bases and at J to 6 bases, leaving 15 bases not matched to a gene. The CDR3 sequence: CASSQRGTSGGALREQYF. As DNA, the CDR3 is TGCGCCAGCAGCCAACGAGGGACTAGCGGGGGAGCCTTACGCGAGCAGTACTTC.

CDR3 DNA: TGTGCCACACACAGGCCTGAAGCTTTCTTT. Translating gives CATHRPEAFF. This chain links TRBV2 with TRBJ1-1; tentative D call: TRBD1 (5 bases). Germline CDR1 is SNHLY and CDR2 is FYNNEI. Trimming removed 10 bases at V and 6 bases at J, with 9 bases between. The CDR3 has 10 residues.